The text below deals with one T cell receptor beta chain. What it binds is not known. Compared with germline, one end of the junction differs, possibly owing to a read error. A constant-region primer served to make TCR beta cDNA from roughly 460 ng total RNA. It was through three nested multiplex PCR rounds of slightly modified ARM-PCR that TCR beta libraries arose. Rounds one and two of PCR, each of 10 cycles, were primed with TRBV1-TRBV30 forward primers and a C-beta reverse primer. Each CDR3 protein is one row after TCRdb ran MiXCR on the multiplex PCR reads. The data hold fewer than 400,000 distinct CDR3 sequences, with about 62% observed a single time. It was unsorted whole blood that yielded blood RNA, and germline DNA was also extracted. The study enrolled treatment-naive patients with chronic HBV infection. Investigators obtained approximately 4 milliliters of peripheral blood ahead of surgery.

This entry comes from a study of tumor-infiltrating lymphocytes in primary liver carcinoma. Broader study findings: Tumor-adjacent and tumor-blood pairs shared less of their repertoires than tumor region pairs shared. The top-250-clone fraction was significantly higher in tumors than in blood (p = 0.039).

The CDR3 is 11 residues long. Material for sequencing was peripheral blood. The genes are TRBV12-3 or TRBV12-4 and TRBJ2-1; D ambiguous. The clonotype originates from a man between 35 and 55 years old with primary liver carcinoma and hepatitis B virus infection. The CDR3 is CASSSIGEQFF. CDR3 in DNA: TGCGCCAGCAGTTCGATAGGGGAGCAGTTCTTC.